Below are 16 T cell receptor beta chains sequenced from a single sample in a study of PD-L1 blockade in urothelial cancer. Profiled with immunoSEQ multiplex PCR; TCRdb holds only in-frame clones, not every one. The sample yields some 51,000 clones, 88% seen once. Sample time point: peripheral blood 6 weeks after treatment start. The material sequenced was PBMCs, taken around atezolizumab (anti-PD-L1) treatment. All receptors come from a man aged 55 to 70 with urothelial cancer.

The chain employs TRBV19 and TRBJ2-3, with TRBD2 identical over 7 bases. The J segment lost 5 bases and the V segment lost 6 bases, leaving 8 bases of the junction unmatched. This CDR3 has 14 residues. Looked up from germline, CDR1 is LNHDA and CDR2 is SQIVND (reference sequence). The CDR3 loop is CASRVGGSGDTQYF. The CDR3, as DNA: TGTGCCAGTAGGGTGGGCGGGAGTGGAGATACGCAGTATTTT.

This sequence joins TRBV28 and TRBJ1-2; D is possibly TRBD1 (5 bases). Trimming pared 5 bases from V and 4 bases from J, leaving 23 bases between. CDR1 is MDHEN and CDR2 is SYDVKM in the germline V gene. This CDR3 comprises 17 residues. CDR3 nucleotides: TGTGCCAGCAGTGTCTCCGGCCCCGGGGCGCGGGGCTATGGCTACACCTTC. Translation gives CASSVSGPGARGYGYTF.

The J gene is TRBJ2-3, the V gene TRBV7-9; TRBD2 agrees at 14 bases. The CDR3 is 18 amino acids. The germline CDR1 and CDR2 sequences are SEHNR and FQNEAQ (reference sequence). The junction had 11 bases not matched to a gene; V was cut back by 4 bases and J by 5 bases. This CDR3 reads CASSSGLAGGSGVDTQYF. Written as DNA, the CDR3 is TGTGCCAGCAGCTCCGGACTAGCGGGAGGCTCCGGGGTAGATACGCAGTATTTT.

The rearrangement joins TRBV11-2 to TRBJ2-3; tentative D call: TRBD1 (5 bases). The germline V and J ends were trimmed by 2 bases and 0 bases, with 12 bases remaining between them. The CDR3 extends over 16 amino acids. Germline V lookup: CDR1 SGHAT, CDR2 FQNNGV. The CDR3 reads CASSLLGVHSTDTQYF. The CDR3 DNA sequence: TGTGCCAGCAGCTTATTAGGGGTTCATAGCACAGATACGCAGTATTTT.

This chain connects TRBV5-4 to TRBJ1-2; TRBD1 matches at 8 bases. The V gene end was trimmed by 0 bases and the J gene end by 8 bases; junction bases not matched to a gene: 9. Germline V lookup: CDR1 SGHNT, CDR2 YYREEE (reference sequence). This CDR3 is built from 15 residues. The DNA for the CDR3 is TGTGCCAGCAGCTTGGCTCCAGGGGGCGGAGGCGGCTACACCTTC. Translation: CASSLAPGGGGGYTF.

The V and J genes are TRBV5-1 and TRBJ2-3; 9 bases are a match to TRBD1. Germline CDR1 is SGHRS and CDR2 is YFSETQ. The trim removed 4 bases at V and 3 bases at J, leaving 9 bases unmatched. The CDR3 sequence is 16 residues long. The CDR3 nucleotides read TGCGCCAGCAGCGCTGGGACAGGGTGGGGGACAGATACGCAGTATTTT. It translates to CASSAGTGWGTDTQYF.

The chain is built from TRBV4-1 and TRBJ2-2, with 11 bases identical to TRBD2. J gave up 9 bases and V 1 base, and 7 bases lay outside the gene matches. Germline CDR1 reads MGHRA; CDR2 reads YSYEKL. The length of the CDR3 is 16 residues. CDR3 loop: CASSQVLAGGDRELFF. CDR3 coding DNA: TGCGCCAGCAGCCAAGTCCTAGCGGGGGGCGACCGGGAGCTGTTTTTT.

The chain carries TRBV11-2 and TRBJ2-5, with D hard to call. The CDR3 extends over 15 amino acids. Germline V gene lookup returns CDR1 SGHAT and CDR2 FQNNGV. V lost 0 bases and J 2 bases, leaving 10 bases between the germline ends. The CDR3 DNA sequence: TGTGCCAGCAGCTTAGATTTTTACAGACAAGAGACCCAGTACTTC. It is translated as CASSLDFYRQETQYF.

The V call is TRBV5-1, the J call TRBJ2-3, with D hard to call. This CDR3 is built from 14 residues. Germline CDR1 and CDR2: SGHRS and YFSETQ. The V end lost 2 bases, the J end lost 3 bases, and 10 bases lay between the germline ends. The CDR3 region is CASSFLRVTDTQYF. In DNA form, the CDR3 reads TGCGCCAGCAGCTTCTTGCGAGTGACAGATACGCAGTATTTT. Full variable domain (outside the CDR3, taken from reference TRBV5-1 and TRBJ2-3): KAGVTQTPRYLIKTRGQQVTLSCSPISGHRSVSWYQQTPGQGLQFLFEYFSETQRNKGNFPGRFSGRQFSNSRSEMNVSTLELGDSALYLCASSFLRVTDTQYFGPGTRLTVL.

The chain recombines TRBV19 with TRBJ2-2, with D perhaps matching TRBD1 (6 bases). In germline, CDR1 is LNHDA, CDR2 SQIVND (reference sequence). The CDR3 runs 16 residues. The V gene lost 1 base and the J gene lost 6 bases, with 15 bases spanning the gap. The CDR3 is CASSIGRQGTPGELFF. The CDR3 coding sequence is TGTGCCAGTAGTATAGGACGGCAGGGGACCCCCGGGGAGCTGTTTTTT.

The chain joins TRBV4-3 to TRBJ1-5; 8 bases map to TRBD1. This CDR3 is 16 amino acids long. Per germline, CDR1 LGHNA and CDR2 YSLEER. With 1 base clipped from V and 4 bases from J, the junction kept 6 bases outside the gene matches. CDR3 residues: CASSQALGDRNQPQHF. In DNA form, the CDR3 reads TGCGCCAGCAGCCAAGCTTTAGGGGACAGGAATCAGCCCCAGCATTTT.

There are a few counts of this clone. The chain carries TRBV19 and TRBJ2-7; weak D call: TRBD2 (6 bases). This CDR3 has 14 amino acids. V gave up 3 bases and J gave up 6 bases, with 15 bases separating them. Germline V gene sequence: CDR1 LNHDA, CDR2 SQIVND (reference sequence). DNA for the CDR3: TGTGCCAGTAGTATCAAGGGACTGGGAGGCGAGCAGTACTTC. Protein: CASSIKGLGGEQYF.

The CDR3 DNA is TGTGCCAGCAGCTTAGCGCGCGGGGGCGCCCAGTTCTTC. Protein product: CASSLARGGAQFF. This chain connects TRBV7-9 to TRBJ2-1, with D tentatively TRBD2 (7 bases). The germline CDR1 and CDR2 sequences are SEHNR and FQNEAQ (reference sequence). V shed 0 bases and J shed 13 bases, with 13 bases lying between them. This CDR3 region has 13 residues.

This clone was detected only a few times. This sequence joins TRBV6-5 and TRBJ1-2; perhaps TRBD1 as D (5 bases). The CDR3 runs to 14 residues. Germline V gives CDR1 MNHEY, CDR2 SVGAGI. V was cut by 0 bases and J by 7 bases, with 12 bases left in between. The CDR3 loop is CASSYSSGASGYTF. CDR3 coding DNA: TGTGCCAGCAGTTACTCCAGCGGGGCTAGTGGCTACACCTTC.

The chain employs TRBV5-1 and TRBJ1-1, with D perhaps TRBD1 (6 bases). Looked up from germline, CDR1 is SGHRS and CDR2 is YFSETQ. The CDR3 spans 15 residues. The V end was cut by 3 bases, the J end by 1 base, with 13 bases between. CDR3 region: CASSSRTDSNTEAFF. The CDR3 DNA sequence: TGCGCCAGCAGCTCAAGGACAGATTCGAACACTGAAGCTTTCTTT.

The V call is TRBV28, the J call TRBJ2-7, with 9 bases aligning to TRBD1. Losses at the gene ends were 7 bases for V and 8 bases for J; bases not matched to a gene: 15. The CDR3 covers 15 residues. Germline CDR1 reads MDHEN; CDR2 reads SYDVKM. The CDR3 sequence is CASTPGVAGQGKQYF. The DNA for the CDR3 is TGTGCCAGCACCCCGGGAGTTGCAGGACAGGGGAAGCAGTACTTC.